This T cell receptor (beta chain) was documented in a study of PD-L1 blockade in urothelial cancer. Whole-study context: Earlier, patients had received 0 to 3 chemotherapy regimens. Blood was analyzed 3 weeks (second dose) and 6 weeks after treatment start.

Time point specified: peripheral blood 6 weeks after treatment start. Samples spanned pretreatment and treatment, with 1 to 8 time points per patient. Assay used: immunoSEQ multiplex PCR; TCRdb lists only in-frame clones, some missing. Among approximately 44,000 clones listed, under 95% were seen once. Study observations and caveats: TCR clonality was measured in pretreatment peripheral blood. Clonality below the median predicted better survival.

The germline CDR1 and CDR2 sequences are MGHDK and SYGVNS. The CDR3 consists of 14 residues. Trimming took 4 bases from V and 9 from J, leaving 15 bases between them. With respect to this clone: Its antigen remains unidentified.

This chain connects TRBV25-1 to TRBJ2-2; D possibly corresponds to TRBD1 (5 bases). The TCR originated in an older man with urothelial cancer. The starting material was PBMCs, obtained around atezolizumab (anti-PD-L1) treatment. CDR3 sequence (DNA): TGTGCCAGCAGTGGAAGGACATCAAGTCGGGAGCTGTTTTTT. Translating gives CASSGRTSSRELFF.